The 11 T cell receptor beta chains below were found in one sample sequenced in a study of shared clonotypes between healthy human individuals. Here immunoSEQ multiplex PCR was the method, and the copy in TCRdb shows in-frame clones only, minus some. This table has some 700,000 clones, 90% appearing once. Sample: memory CD8+ T cells from PBMCs. Sample subset: CD45RO+ cells pooled with CCR7-negative TemRA cells. These receptors were collected from a man aged 18 to 29 in good health. Some clones in this sample may be carry-over from other donors' samples.

This clone was counted a single time. The chain couples TRBV27 to TRBJ2-1; tentatively, D is TRBD2 (6 bases). The CDR3 runs to 16 residues. Germline-derived CDR1 and CDR2 are MNHEY and SMNVEV (reference sequence). Trimming stripped 4 bases from V and 10 bases from J, with 23 bases between. CDR3 region: CASSSSWGDFQSEQFF. The CDR3 DNA sequence: TGTGCCAGCAGTTCATCTTGGGGGGACTTCCAATCGGAGCAGTTCTTC.

The V and J genes are TRBV27 and TRBJ1-1, with a weak D call TRBD1 (5 bases). This CDR3 is built from 15 residues. The V end lost 7 bases, the J end lost 4 bases, and 19 bases lay between the germline ends. Per germline, CDR1 MNHEY and CDR2 SMNVEV (reference sequence). The CDR3 region is CASTPGWGSATEAFF. The CDR3 DNA sequence: TGTGCCAGCACCCCAGGATGGGGGTCTGCCACTGAAGCTTTCTTT.

This clone occurred once. The rearrangement links TRBV27 to TRBJ2-7; 8 bases agree with TRBD1. The CDR3 is 15 residues long. In germline, CDR1 is MNHEY, CDR2 SMNVEV (reference sequence). V trimming: 5 bases; J trimming: 3 bases; junction bases outside the gene matches: 9. The CDR3 nucleotides read TGTGCCAGCAGTACCCCAGGGGGCCCGCGCTACGAGCAGTACTTC. This sequence encodes CASSTPGGPRYEQYF.

The chain carries TRBV9 and TRBJ1-4; D remains ambiguous. Trimming left V 2 bases short and J 0 bases short, with 17 bases between. The CDR3 totals 18 residues. Looked up from germline, CDR1 is SGDLS and CDR2 is YYNGEE. The CDR3 DNA reads as TGTGCCAGCAGCGTCTCGGTCTCGGCGGGATCAACTAATGAAAAACTGTTTTTT. It is translated as CASSVSVSAGSTNEKLFF.

The J gene is TRBJ2-7, the V gene TRBV6-5; 9 positions agree with TRBD1. The CDR3 is 13 residues long. V shed 8 bases, J shed 5 bases, and the junction held 7 bases outside the gene matches. CDR1 is MNHEY and CDR2 is SVGAGI in the germline V gene. CDR3: CASCGQGFDEQYF. In DNA, the CDR3 is TGTGCCAGCTGCGGACAGGGGTTCGACGAGCAGTACTTC.

The CDR3 sequence: CASSPEYQVLASSGANVLTF. DNA of the CDR3: TGTGCCAGCAGCCCGGAATACCAAGTGTTGGCCAGCTCTGGGGCCAACGTCCTGACTTTC. The chain uses TRBV7-8 and TRBJ2-6; D gene ambiguous. Germline lookup yields CDR1 SGHVS and CDR2 FQNEAQ. V dropped 5 bases and J dropped 0 bases, with 23 bases sitting between them. This CDR3 comprises 20 residues.

J is TRBJ2-1 and V is TRBV4-2, with 9 bases matching TRBD2. J gave up 1 base and V 0 bases, and 13 bases lay outside the gene matches. The CDR3 totals 20 residues. The germline CDR1 and CDR2 sequences are LGHNA and YNFKEQ. The CDR3 bases are TGTGCCAGCAGCCAAGATCAAGAGGCTTGGCTAGCGGGATCCTACAATGAGCAGTTCTTC. It is translated as CASSQDQEAWLAGSYNEQFF.

This chain uses TRBV28 with TRBJ1-2, with a possible D match to TRBD1 (5 bases). Trimming removed 4 bases at V and 2 bases at J, with 11 bases between. From germline, CDR1 is MDHEN and CDR2 SYDVKM. The CDR3 extends over 14 amino acids. The CDR3 loop is CASSSLAGNYGYTF. CDR3 coding DNA: TGTGCCAGCAGTTCGTTGGCAGGGAACTATGGCTACACCTTC.

The chain couples TRBV7-9 to TRBJ2-7; TRBD2 might be the D (5 bases). Between the trimmed V and J ends, which lost 7 bases and 5 bases, there was a span of 12 bases. This CDR3 comprises 12 residues. Germline V gene data show CDR1 as SEHNR and CDR2 as FQNEAQ (reference sequence). The CDR3 DNA follows: TGTGCCAGCACCGACGGGGTCCACGAGCAGTACTTC. It codes for CASTDGVHEQYF.

This sequence joins TRBV5-1 and TRBJ2-3; D is unclear. The CDR3 runs 12 residues. In germline, CDR1 is SGHRS, CDR2 YFSETQ. V was pared by 3 bases and J by 2 bases, with 4 bases between. The CDR3 protein is CASSYNTDTQYF. The CDR3 coding sequence is TGCGCCAGCAGCTACAACACAGATACGCAGTATTTT. Looking up the rest from reference TRBV5-1 and TRBJ2-3 gives the full variable domain: KAGVTQTPRYLIKTRGQQVTLSCSPISGHRSVSWYQQTPGQGLQFLFEYFSETQRNKGNFPGRFSGRQFSNSRSEMNVSTLELGDSALYLCASSYNTDTQYFGPGTRLTVL.

CDR3 amino acids: CASSAPLSAEQYF. The CDR3 bases are TGTGCCAGCAGCGCCCCCTTATCGGCCGAGCAGTACTTC. This chain links TRBV7-9 with TRBJ2-7, with D hard to call. This CDR3 has 13 residues. The germline V gene has CDR1 SEHNR and CDR2 FQNEAQ (reference sequence). Trimming pared 5 bases from V and 6 bases from J, leaving 14 bases between.